One T cell receptor (beta chain) is described in this entry. Its antigen is undetermined. This record belongs to a study of T cells in Graves' hyperthyroidism and ophthalmopathy. Whole-study results and caveats: Most thyroid clonotypes with frequency above 0.001 were detected in blood.

Regions amplified from RNA transcripts were the TCR beta CDR3 regions. Using the HTBI primer set, a first-round RT-PCR was run on the TCR CDR3. TCRdb analysed the multiplex PCR reads with MiXCR anew, one entry per CDR3 protein. This table holds approximately 610,000 distinct CDR3 sequences, around 17% found once. Absent ophthalmopathy progression within 18 months defined stable Graves' hyperthyroidism. Investigators excluded patients with uncontrolled infection, other autoimmune disease, pregnancy or lactation. Thyroid ultrasound and orbital computed tomography, with clinical symptoms and serum thyroxine and TRAb, informed diagnoses. This CDR3 contains 17 residues. Trimming removed 5 bases from V and 2 bases from J; junction bases left unmatched: 13. Germline CDR1 and CDR2: MNHNS and SASEGT.

The chain links TRBV6-1 to TRBJ2-3; 7 bases are shared with TRBD1. Sequenced material: blood. The TCR originated in a woman between 18 and 29 years old with Graves' hyperthyroidism. The CDR3 DNA reads as TGTGCCAGCAGTTATTCCCCCACAGGGGACCCCACAGATACGCAGTATTTT. It yields the protein CASSYSPTGDPTDTQYF.